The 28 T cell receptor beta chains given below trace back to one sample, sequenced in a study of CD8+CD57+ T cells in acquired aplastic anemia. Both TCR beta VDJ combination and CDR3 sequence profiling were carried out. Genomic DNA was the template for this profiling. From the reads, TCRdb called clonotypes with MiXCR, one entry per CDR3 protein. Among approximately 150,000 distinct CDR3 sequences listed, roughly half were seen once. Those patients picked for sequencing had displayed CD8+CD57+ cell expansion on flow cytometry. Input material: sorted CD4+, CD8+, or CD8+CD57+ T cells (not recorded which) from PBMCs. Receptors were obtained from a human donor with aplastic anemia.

CDR3 in DNA: TGTGCCACCACCGGGACAGGGGGGTACGAGCAGTACTTC. Translating gives CATTGTGGYEQYF. The rearrangement uses TRBV10-3 and TRBJ2-7, with TRBD1 identical over 11 bases. This CDR3 has 13 amino acids. The germline V gene encodes CDR1 ENHRY and CDR2 SYGVKD. V shed 10 bases and J 4 bases; nucleotides not matched to a gene: 6.

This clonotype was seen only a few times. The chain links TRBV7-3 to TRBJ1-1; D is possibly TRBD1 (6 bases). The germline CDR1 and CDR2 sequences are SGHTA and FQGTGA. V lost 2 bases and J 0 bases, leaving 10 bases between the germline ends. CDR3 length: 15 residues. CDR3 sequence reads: CASSLRRQVNTEAFF. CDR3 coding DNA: TGTGCCAGCAGCTTACGTAGACAGGTGAACACTGAAGCTTTCTTT.

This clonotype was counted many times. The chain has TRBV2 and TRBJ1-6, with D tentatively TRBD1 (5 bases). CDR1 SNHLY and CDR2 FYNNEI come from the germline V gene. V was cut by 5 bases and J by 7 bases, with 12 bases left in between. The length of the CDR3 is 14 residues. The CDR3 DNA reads TGTGCCAGCAGTACCGACAGAGCCAATTCACCCCTCCACTTT. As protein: CASSTDRANSPLHF.

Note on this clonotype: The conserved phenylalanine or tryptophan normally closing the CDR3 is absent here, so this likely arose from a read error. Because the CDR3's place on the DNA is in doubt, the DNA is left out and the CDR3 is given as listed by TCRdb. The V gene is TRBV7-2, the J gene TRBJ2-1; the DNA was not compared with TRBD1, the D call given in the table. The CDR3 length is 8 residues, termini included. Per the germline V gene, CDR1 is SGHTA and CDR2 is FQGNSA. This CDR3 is CASSTHGQ.

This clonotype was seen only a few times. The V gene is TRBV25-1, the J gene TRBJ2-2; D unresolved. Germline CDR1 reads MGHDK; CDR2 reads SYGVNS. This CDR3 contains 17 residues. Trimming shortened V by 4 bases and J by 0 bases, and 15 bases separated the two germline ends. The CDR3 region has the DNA TGTGCCAGCAGTGCTAGTCCCGGGCCGACGAACACCGGGGAGCTGTTTTTT. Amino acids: CASSASPGPTNTGELFF.

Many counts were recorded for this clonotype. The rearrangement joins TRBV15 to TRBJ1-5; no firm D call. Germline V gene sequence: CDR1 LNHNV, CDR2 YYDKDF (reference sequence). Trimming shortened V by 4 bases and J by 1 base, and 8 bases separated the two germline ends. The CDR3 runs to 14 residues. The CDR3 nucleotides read TGTGCCACCAGCAAGCAAGGAAGCAATCAGCCCCAGCATTTT. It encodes CATSKQGSNQPQHF.

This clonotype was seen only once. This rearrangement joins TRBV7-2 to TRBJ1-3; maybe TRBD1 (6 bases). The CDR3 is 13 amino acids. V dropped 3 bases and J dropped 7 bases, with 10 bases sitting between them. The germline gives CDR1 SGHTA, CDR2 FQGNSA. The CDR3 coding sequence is TGTGCCAGCAGCTTGGGGGGGCGGAACACCATATATTTT. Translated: CASSLGGRNTIYF.

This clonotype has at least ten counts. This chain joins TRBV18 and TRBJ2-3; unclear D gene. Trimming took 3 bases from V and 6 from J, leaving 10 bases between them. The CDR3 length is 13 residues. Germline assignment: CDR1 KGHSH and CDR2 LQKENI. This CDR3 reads CASSPVGPDTQYF. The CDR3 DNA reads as TGTGCCAGCTCACCCGTCGGTCCGGATACGCAGTATTTT.

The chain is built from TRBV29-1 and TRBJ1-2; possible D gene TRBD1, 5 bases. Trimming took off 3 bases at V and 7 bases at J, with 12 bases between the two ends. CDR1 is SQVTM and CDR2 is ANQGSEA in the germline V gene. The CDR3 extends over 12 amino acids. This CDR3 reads CSVDREEGGYTF. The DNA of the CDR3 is TGCAGCGTTGACAGGGAAGAGGGTGGCTACACCTTC.

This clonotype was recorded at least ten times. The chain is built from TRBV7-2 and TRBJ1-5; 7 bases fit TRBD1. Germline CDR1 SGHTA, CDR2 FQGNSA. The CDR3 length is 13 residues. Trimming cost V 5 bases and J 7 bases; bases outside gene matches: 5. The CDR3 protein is CASSLDRVQPQHF. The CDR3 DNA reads TGTGCCAGCAGCCTAGACAGGGTCCAGCCCCAGCATTTT.

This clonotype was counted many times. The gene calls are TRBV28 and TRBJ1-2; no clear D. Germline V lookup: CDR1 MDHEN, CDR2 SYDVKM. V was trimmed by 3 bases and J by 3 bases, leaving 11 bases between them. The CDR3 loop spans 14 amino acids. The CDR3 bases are TGTGCCAGCAGTTTTGGAGGGTCGTACTATGGCTACACCTTC. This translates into CASSFGGSYYGYTF.

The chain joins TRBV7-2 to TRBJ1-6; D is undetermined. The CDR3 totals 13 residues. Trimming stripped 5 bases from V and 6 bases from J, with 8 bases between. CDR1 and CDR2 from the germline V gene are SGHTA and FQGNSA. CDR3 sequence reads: CASSEDLNSPLHF. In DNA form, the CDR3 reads TGTGCCAGCAGCGAAGACCTTAATTCACCCCTCCACTTT.

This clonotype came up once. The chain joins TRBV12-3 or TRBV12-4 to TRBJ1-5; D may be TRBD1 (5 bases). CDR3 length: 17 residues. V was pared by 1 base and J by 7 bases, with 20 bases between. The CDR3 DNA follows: TGTGCCAGCAGTTTAGTGCTGTTAGCCGGGGACGGACAGCCCCAGCATTTT. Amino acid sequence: CASSLVLLAGDGQPQHF.

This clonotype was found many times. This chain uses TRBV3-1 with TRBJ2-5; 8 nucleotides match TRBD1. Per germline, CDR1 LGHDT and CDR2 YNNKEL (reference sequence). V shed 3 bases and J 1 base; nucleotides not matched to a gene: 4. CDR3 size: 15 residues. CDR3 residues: CASSQGGQAQETQYF. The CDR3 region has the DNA TGTGCCAGCAGCCAGGGGGGACAGGCCCAAGAGACCCAGTACTTC.

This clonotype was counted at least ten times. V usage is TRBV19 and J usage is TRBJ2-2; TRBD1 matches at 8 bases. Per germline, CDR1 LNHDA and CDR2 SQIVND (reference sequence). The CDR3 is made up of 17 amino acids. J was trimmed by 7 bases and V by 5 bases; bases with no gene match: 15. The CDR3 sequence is CASSQGPNRGYVGELFF. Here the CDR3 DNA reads TGTGCCAGTAGTCAAGGACCCAACAGGGGGTACGTCGGGGAGCTGTTTTTT.

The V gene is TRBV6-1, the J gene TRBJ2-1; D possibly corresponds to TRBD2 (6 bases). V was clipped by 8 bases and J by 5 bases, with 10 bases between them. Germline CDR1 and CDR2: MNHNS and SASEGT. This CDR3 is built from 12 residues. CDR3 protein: CASSRGNNEQFF. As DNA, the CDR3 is TGTGCCAGCTCACGGGGGAACAATGAGCAGTTCTTC.

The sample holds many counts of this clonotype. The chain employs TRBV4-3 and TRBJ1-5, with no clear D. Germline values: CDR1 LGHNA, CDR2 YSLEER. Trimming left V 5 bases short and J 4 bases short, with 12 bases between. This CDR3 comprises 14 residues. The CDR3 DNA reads TGCGCCAGCAGCTTTGGACTTTCGAATCAGCCCCAGCATTTT. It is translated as CASSFGLSNQPQHF.

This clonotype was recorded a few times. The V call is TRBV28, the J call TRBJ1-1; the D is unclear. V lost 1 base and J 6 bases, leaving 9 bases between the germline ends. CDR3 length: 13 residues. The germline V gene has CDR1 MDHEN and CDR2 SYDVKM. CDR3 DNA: TGTGCCAGCAGTTTATCGGCTCGGGCTGAAGCTTTCTTT. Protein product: CASSLSARAEAFF.

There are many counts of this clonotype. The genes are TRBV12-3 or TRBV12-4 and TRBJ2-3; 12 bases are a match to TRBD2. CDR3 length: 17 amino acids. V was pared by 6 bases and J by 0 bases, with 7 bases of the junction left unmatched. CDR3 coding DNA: TGTGCCAGCAGCCCTGGACTAGCGGGAACTAGCACAGATACGCAGTATTTT. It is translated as CASSPGLAGTSTDTQYF.

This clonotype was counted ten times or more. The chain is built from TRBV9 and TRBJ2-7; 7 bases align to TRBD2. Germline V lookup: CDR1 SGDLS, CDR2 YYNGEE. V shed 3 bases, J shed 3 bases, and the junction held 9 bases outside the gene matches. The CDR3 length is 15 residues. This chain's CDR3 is CASSALPGGIYEQYF. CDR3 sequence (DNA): TGTGCCAGCAGCGCCCTACCGGGGGGTATCTACGAGCAGTACTTC.

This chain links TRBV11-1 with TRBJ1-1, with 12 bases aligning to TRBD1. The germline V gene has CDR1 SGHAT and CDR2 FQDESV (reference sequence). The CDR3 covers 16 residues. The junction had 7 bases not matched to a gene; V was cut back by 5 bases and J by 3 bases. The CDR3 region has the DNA TGTGCCAGCAGCGGAGGGACAGGGGGCGCTTACACTGAAGCTTTCTTT. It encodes CASSGGTGGAYTEAFF.

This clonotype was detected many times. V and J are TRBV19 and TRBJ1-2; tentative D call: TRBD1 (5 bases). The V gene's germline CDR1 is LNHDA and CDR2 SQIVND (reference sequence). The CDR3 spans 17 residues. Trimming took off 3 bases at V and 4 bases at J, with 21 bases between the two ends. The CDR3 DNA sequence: TGTGCCAGTAGTATTGGGGGAACGGAAGTCTCATTCTATGGCTACACCTTC. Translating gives CASSIGGTEVSFYGYTF.

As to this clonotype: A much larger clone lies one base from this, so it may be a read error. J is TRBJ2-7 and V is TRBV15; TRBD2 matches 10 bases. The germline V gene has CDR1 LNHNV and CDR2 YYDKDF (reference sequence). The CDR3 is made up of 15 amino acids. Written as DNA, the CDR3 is TGTGCCAGCAGCATTAGCGGGGGGTGGGGAAATGAGCAGTACTTC. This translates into CASSISGGWGNEQYF.

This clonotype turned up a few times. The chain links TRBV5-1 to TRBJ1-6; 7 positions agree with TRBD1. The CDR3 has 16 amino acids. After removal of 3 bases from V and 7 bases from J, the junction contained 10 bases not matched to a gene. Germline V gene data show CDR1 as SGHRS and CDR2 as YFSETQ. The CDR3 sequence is CASSSGPGQLNSPLHF. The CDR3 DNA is TGCGCCAGCAGCTCGGGGCCGGGACAGCTCAATTCACCCCTCCACTTT.

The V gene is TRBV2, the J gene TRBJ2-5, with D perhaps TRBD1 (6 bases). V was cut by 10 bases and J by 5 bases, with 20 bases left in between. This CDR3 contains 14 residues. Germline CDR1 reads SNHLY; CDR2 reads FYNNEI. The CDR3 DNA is TGTGCCACACGTCAGGGGAGCGCAGGGGAGACCCAGTACTTC. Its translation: CATRQGSAGETQYF.

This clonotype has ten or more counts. CDR3 sequence: CATSDAGGGQGYTF. The CDR3 coding sequence is TGTGCCACCAGTGATGCCGGAGGGGGCCAGGGCTACACCTTC. This chain links TRBV24-1 with TRBJ1-2; 7 bases are shared with TRBD1. Germline CDR1 and CDR2: KGHDR and SFDVKD. The CDR3 is 14 amino acids. Losses at the gene ends were 3 bases for V and 8 bases for J; bases not matched to a gene: 8.

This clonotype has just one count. The DNA of the CDR3 is TGTGCCACCAGCAGAGATCTAGCGGGACCCATGGGGGATACGCAGTATTTT. It is translated as CATSRDLAGPMGDTQYF. The rearrangement joins TRBV15 to TRBJ2-3, with 9 bases fitting TRBD2. Germline loops: CDR1 LNHNV, CDR2 YYDKDF (reference sequence). J gave up 6 bases and V 0 bases, and 10 bases lay outside the gene matches. CDR3 length: 17 residues.

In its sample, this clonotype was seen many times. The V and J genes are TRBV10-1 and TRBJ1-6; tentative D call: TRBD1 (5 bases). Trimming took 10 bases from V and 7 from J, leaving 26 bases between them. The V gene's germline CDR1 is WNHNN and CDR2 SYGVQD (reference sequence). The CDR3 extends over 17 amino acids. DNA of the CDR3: TGCGCCACCTTCGTACCCCCAGGGATTATCGACAATTCACCCCTCCACTTT. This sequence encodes CATFVPPGIIDNSPLHF.